The T cell receptor beta chain under discussion was sequenced for a study of breast tumors, draining lymph nodes, adjacent tissues. Whole-study findings and limits: The data were judged consistent with most tumor T cells coming from lymph node and expanding in tumor. Luminal-like breast cancer showed significantly greater tumor-nontumor repertoire similarity than basal-like breast cancer did. That most tumor T cells come from lymph nodes remained unproven. Tumor repertoires ranked between lymph nodes and nontumor tissue in diversity, with V and J gene preferences.

TCRdb passed the multiplex PCR reads through MiXCR, listing each CDR3 protein once. The sample yields tens of thousands of distinct CDR3 sequences, approximately 19% seen once. The lymph nodes were axillary draining lymph nodes from breast cancer patients. This clonotype was counted at least ten times. No antigen is known for it. The germline V gene encodes CDR1 KGHDR and CDR2 SFDVKD. The V and J ends lost 6 bases and 4 bases, in that order; junction bases with no gene match: 5. The CDR3 is 14 amino acids. The chain recombines TRBV24-1 with TRBJ2-1; 7 bases agree with TRBD1. The TCR was taken from a female donor with breast cancer. Some clones in this sample may be carry-over from other donors' samples. Sequencing was carried out using axillary lymph node tissue. CDR3 in DNA: TGTGCCACCAGTCGACGACAGGGATACAATGAGCAGTTCTTC. It translates to CATSRRQGYNEQFF.